Here is one TCR beta chain with its context. Its antigen is not identified. They ran version v3.0 of the immunoSEQ assay at survey level. TCRdb's copy holds only in-frame clones and misses some; the assay was immunoSEQ multiplex PCR. The table lists almost 25,000 clones, approximately 80% of them singletons. V dropped 2 bases and J dropped 4; count of bases not matched to a gene: 8. This CDR3 has 15 residues. CDR1 and CDR2 from the germline V gene are MGHRA and YSYEKL. The sample belongs to a study of long-term antiretroviral therapy in people with HIV. Study at large: The earliest specimens came about a decade ahead of the 2015 immediate-ART recommendation. Broader study findings: Dating from the mid-2000s to the late 2010s, the blood was possibly obtained under older ART regimens. When set beside controls, HIV repertoires had CDR3 length ranges that were narrower.

The content of samples before DNA extraction was roughly 0.95-11 million cryopreserved PBMC. The sequence derives from a man aged 50 to 60 with HIV. V usage is TRBV4-1 and J usage is TRBJ2-7; 7 bases align to TRBD1. The sequencing used unsorted PBMCs, collected 3 years after starting antiretroviral therapy. The CDR3 DNA reads as TGCGCCAGCAGCCAATCTGACAGGGTTCCATACGAGCAGTACTTC. Its protein is CASSQSDRVPYEQYF.